The TCR beta chain described here comes from a study of cytomegalovirus exposure and HLA in healthy donors. As for the study in general: The study's early data release held some 85 million unique TCRs from HLA-typed donors.

Vbeta (60) and Jbeta (13) primers were used in the PCR. The method was immunoSEQ multiplex PCR; TCRdb's version includes in-frame clones alone and lacks a portion of them. The table records 150,000 or so clones, less than 80% of them present only once. Study-wide results and caveats: In a later analysis, more than 15,000 TCR beta sequences were associated with HLA alleles at 0.05 false discovery rate.

Trimming took off 7 bases at V and 8 bases at J, with 18 bases between the two ends. Germline CDR1 is MNHEY and CDR2 is SMNVEV (reference sequence). This CDR3 region has 14 residues. Points on this clone: Its specificity is unknown.

Sequenced: PBMCs. V and J are TRBV27 and TRBJ2-1; D uncertain. The sequence was obtained from a female donor in good health and CMV-seronegative. In DNA, the CDR3 is TGTGCCAGCACCCGCTGGGCCCCTTCGGATGAGCAGTTCTTC. Its translation: CASTRWAPSDEQFF.